These 25 T cell receptor beta chains came from one sample sequenced in a study of T cells in Graves' hyperthyroidism and ophthalmopathy. TCR beta CDR3 region amplification was performed from RNA transcripts. Using the HTBI primer set, a first-round RT-PCR was run on the TCR CDR3. TCRdb re-called the multiplex PCR reads with MiXCR, one entry per CDR3 protein. The sample holds 300,000 to 450,000 distinct CDR3 sequences, about 18% seen once. Input material: blood. The receptors were gathered from a woman in her thirties with Graves' hyperthyroidism that later progressed to Graves' ophthalmopathy.

The table lists this clonotype with many counts. CDR3 sequence reads: CASSLERVSSYNEQFF. The CDR3 DNA follows: TGTGCCAGCAGTTTAGAGCGGGTGAGCTCCTACAATGAGCAGTTCTTC. The rearrangement uses TRBV27 and TRBJ2-1; maybe TRBD2 (6 bases). Germline CDR1 is MNHEY and CDR2 is SMNVEV (reference sequence). The V end lost 2 bases, the J end lost 0 bases, and 11 bases lay between the germline ends. There are 16 residues in the CDR3.

The chain combines TRBV6-1 with TRBJ1-5; TRBD1 agrees at 9 bases. The CDR3 is 16 amino acids. CDR1 is MNHNS, CDR2 SASEGT, per germline. J lost 6 bases, V lost 2 bases, and 8 bases had no gene match. CDR3 loop: CASSEPEGQGGQPQHF. For the CDR3, the DNA is TGTGCCAGCAGTGAACCGGAGGGACAGGGCGGTCAGCCCCAGCATTTT.

This clonotype has a count of ten or more. The rearrangement uses TRBV7-8 and TRBJ2-1; perhaps TRBD2 as D (5 bases). Germline values: CDR1 SGHVS, CDR2 FQNEAQ. V lost 6 bases, J lost 3 bases, and 15 bases lay in between. The CDR3 spans 15 residues. The CDR3 DNA reads as TGTGCCAGCAGTTTGCTGGAGGCGGTCTACAATGAGCAGTTCTTC. Translated: CASSLLEAVYNEQFF.

This clonotype was seen at least ten times. J is TRBJ1-2 and V is TRBV30; TRBD1 might be the D (5 bases). V lost 3 bases and J 4 bases, leaving 15 bases between the germline ends. The length of the CDR3 is 14 residues. Germline assignment: CDR1 GTSNPN and CDR2 SVGIG (reference sequence). Written as DNA, the CDR3 is TGTGCCTGGAGGAGACAGACTATCCCCTATGGCTACACCTTC. Protein sequence: CAWRRQTIPYGYTF.

This clonotype was picked up many times. Written as DNA, the CDR3 is TGTGCCAGCAGCCCCCTCCGTGAAAAACTGTTTTTT. It yields the protein CASSPLREKLFF. The chain uses TRBV7-9 and TRBJ1-4; D is ambiguous. This CDR3 region has 12 residues. The V gene lost 5 bases and the J gene lost 7 bases, with 8 bases spanning the gap. Per germline, CDR1 SEHNR and CDR2 FQNEAQ (reference sequence).

J is TRBJ2-3 and V is TRBV5-1; no clear D. The CDR3 length is 13 residues. Trimming removed 0 bases from V and 7 bases from J, with 9 bases in between. Germline assignment: CDR1 SGHRS and CDR2 YFSETQ. CDR3: CASSLDPANTQYF. CDR3 nucleotides: TGCGCCAGCAGCTTGGATCCAGCGAATACGCAGTATTTT.

This clonotype was seen ten or more times. CDR3 amino acids: CASSLTGEVFGYTF. The CDR3, as DNA: TGTGCCAGCAGTCTAACAGGGGAGGTTTTTGGCTACACCTTC. The rearrangement links TRBV12-3 or TRBV12-4 to TRBJ1-2, with TRBD1 identical over 7 bases. After removal of 5 bases from V and 7 bases from J, the junction contained 10 bases not matched to a gene. The CDR3 consists of 14 residues.

This clonotype was seen only a few times. This chain links TRBV6-1 with TRBJ2-7, with unresolved D. Germline V gene data show CDR1 as MNHNS and CDR2 as SASEGT. The CDR3 runs to 15 residues. Between the trimmed V and J ends, which lost 2 bases and 0 bases, there was a span of 11 bases. CDR3 nucleotides: TGTGCCAGCAGTGAATTAGTCTTATCCTCCTACGAGCAGTACTTC. Translating gives CASSELVLSSYEQYF.

The V and J genes are TRBV27 and TRBJ2-3, with TRBD2 as a possible D gene (6 bases). Germline-derived CDR1 and CDR2 are MNHEY and SMNVEV (reference sequence). This CDR3 has 17 amino acids. Between the trimmed V and J ends, which lost 4 bases and 1 base, there was a span of 18 bases. CDR3 in DNA: TGTGCCAGCAGTTACAAACCCCAAGCGGGTGGCACAGATACGCAGTATTTT. This translates into CASSYKPQAGGTDTQYF.

Details on this clonotype: An end of the junction does not agree with germline; a read error may underlie this. The gene calls are TRBV4-1 and TRBJ2-3; a possible D gene is TRBD2 (6 bases). The CDR3 loop spans 12 amino acids. Germline CDR1 is MGHRA and CDR2 is YSYEKL. The CDR3 DNA follows: TGCGTCAGCAGCTCTGCCGGGACTCCGCAGTATTTT. Its translation is CVSSSAGTPQYF.

The table lists this clonotype with a few counts. The CDR3 DNA reads TGTGCCAGCAGTTACTCTACCGGGACTAGCGCCTCTAGGGCAGATACGCAGTATTTT. It is translated as CASSYSTGTSASRADTQYF. The V call is TRBV6-2 or TRBV6-3, the J call TRBJ2-3, with 10 bases that match TRBD2. With V trimmed by 0 bases and J by 4 bases, 13 bases remained unmatched. CDR1 MNHEY and CDR2 SVGEGT come from the germline V gene. The CDR3 contains 19 residues.

The sample holds a few counts of this clonotype. The V call is TRBV4-2, the J call TRBJ1-3; TRBD1 might be the D (6 bases). This CDR3 is built from 16 residues. Germline lookup yields CDR1 LGHNA and CDR2 YNFKEQ. The V end lost 0 bases, the J end lost 0 bases, and 9 bases lay between the germline ends. The CDR3 DNA reads TGTGCCAGCAGCCAAGAGGGACATGCCTCTGGAAACACCATATATTTT. As protein: CASSQEGHASGNTIYF.

This clonotype was seen many times. The chain is built from TRBV3-1 and TRBJ2-1; TRBD1 or TRBD2 may be the D gene (5 bases each). CDR3 length: 14 amino acids. Germline CDR1 reads LGHDT; CDR2 reads YNNKEL (reference sequence). V dropped 1 base and J dropped 10 bases, with 14 bases sitting between them. CDR3 sequence reads: CASSQGPRRDEQFF. The CDR3 DNA is TGTGCCAGCAGCCAAGGACCAAGAAGGGACGAGCAGTTCTTC.

Remarks on this clonotype: A much larger clonotype is one base distant, so this may be a read error. This chain uses TRBV28 with TRBJ1-1; maybe TRBD1 (5 bases). This CDR3 region has 17 residues. CDR1 and CDR2 from the germline V gene are MDHEN and SYDVKM. The CDR3, as DNA: TGTGCCGGCAGTTTATCGTACGGGGGAGGACCGAACACTGAAGCTTTCTTT. This encodes CAGSLSYGGGPNTEAFF.

The chain uses TRBV5-1 and TRBJ1-1, with unresolved D. CDR1 SGHRS and CDR2 YFSETQ come from the germline V gene. The CDR3 runs 14 residues. Trimming stripped 3 bases from V and 5 bases from J, with 14 bases between. Here the CDR3 DNA reads TGCGCCAGCAGCTCGGCCTCGAGCAGGACTGAAGCTTTCTTT. This sequence encodes CASSSASSRTEAFF. The whole variable domain, filled in from reference TRBV5-1 and TRBJ1-1, reads KAGVTQTPRYLIKTRGQQVTLSCSPISGHRSVSWYQQTPGQGLQFLFEYFSETQRNKGNFPGRFSGRQFSNSRSEMNVSTLELGDSALYLCASSSASSRTEAFFGQGTRLTVV.

The V call is TRBV6-1, the J call TRBJ1-3, with D perhaps TRBD1 (5 bases). V dropped 3 bases and J dropped 0 bases, with 6 bases sitting between them. The CDR3 is 14 residues long. Germline V gene lookup returns CDR1 MNHNS and CDR2 SASEGT. DNA of the CDR3: TGTGCCAGCAGTGACGGGGGCTCTGGAAACACCATATATTTT. This sequence encodes CASSDGGSGNTIYF.

This clonotype was found a few times. The chain has TRBV6-4 and TRBJ2-1; 11 bases are a match to TRBD1. Germline values: CDR1 MRHNA, CDR2 SNTAGT. V dropped 4 bases and J dropped 4; count of bases not matched to a gene: 3. The CDR3 covers 15 residues. The CDR3 DNA follows: TGTGCCAGCAGTGCCGGGACAGGGGGGTACAATGAGCAGTTCTTC. As protein: CASSAGTGGYNEQFF.

This clonotype was counted ten times or more. The chain has TRBV7-2 and TRBJ2-2; D remains unclear. The V gene's germline CDR1 is SGHTA and CDR2 FQGNSA. The length of the CDR3 is 14 residues. V was clipped by 5 bases and J by 2 bases, with 9 bases between them. The DNA for the CDR3 is TGTGCCAGCAGCCCAGAATTTAACACCGGGGAGCTGTTTTTT. Its translation: CASSPEFNTGELFF.

This clonotype was seen ten or more times. V usage is TRBV6-1 and J usage is TRBJ2-5; 8 nucleotides line up with TRBD2. V shed 8 bases, J shed 4 bases, and the junction held 15 bases outside the gene matches. The CDR3 covers 16 residues. From germline, CDR1 is MNHNS and CDR2 SASEGT. The CDR3 DNA reads as TGTGCCAGCGCGGGAGGCGTGGGTGGGCGAGGAGAGACCCAGTACTTC. This codes for CASAGGVGGRGETQYF.

This clonotype was found many times. The chain combines TRBV30 with TRBJ1-1; D might be TRBD1 (6 bases). Trimming took off 5 bases at V and 5 bases at J, with 9 bases between the two ends. The CDR3 totals 11 residues. Germline V gives CDR1 GTSNPN, CDR2 SVGIG (reference sequence). The CDR3 sequence: CAWDQGTEAFF. Written as DNA, the CDR3 is TGTGCCTGGGATCAGGGGACTGAAGCTTTCTTT.

This clonotype was observed a few times. The V gene is TRBV19, the J gene TRBJ1-4, with no clear D. The germline V and J ends were trimmed by 5 bases and 0 bases, with 13 bases remaining between them. Per germline, CDR1 LNHDA and CDR2 SQIVND (reference sequence). The CDR3 covers 16 residues. The CDR3: CASSPALFSTNEKLFF. DNA for the CDR3: TGTGCCAGTAGTCCAGCCCTATTTTCAACTAATGAAAAACTGTTTTTT.

The chain carries TRBV29-1 and TRBJ2-2; TRBD2 matches at 16 bases. This CDR3 is 17 amino acids long. Germline V lookup: CDR1 SQVTM, CDR2 ANQGSEA. The ends lost 6 bases at V and 1 base at J; junction bases unmatched: 5. The CDR3 loop is CSVSGTSGGGNTGELFF. CDR3 bases: TGCAGCGTGTCCGGGACTAGCGGGGGGGGGAACACCGGGGAGCTGTTTTTT.

The table lists this clonotype with many counts. The genes are TRBV2 and TRBJ1-1, with TRBD1 as a possible D gene (5 bases). With 7 bases removed from V and 0 bases from J, the gap between germline ends came to 12 bases. The CDR3 is 14 residues long. Germline values: CDR1 SNHLY, CDR2 FYNNEI. The DNA of the CDR3 is TGTGCCAGCAAAACCAGGACACTGAACACTGAAGCTTTCTTT. It is translated as CASKTRTLNTEAFF.

In this sample, this clonotype turned up many times. This chain connects TRBV6-1 to TRBJ1-2, with 7 bases that match TRBD1. CDR1 is MNHNS, CDR2 SASEGT, per germline. Trimming cost V 3 bases and J 4 bases; bases outside gene matches: 8. The CDR3 contains 15 residues. As DNA, the CDR3 is TGTGCCAGCAGTGAGATGACAGGGAAGACCTATGGCTACACCTTC. As protein: CASSEMTGKTYGYTF.

There are a few counts of this clonotype. The chain carries TRBV6-2 or TRBV6-3 and TRBJ2-5; a weak D match, TRBD1 (6 bases). Trimming stripped 5 bases from V and 4 bases from J, with 17 bases between. CDR3 length equals 15 residues. The V gene's germline CDR1 is MNHEY and CDR2 SVGEGT. The CDR3 reads CASSGDARGGETQYF. In DNA, the CDR3 is TGTGCCAGCAGTGGTGACGCTAGAGGGGGAGAGACCCAGTACTTC.